The rows below give T cell receptor beta chains drawn from one sample of a study of blood T cell repertoires in COVID-19. Measured with immunoSEQ multiplex PCR; TCRdb has only the in-frame clones, and not every one. This sample has around 100,000 clones; around four fifths occur once, and the top ten carry about 12%. The specimen was peripheral blood. The receptors come from a woman in her seventies with acute or convalescent COVID-19. Each CDR3 is given without its conserved first and last residue. Each record gives: V gene, CDR3 length, J gene, clone size, CDR3 protein. Only some rows state a clone size, as once, few, many or a class for expanded clones.

V gene: TRBV5-4
CDR3 length: 14
J gene: TRBJ2-3
clone size: .
CDR3 protein: ASSLVGTLSTDTQY

V gene: TRBV14
CDR3 length: 11
J gene: TRBJ1-1
clone size: .
CDR3 protein: ASSPLRDTEAF

V gene: TRBV6-1
CDR3 length: 12
J gene: TRBJ1-1
clone size: once
CDR3 protein: ASSWTAMNTEAF

V gene: TRBV5-4
CDR3 length: 13
J gene: TRBJ1-2
clone size: once
CDR3 protein: ASSRIGQGAKGYT

V gene: TRBV19
CDR3 length: 11
J gene: TRBJ1-4
clone size: once
CDR3 protein: ATVHGGNEKLF

V gene: TRBV6-1
CDR3 length: 12
J gene: TRBJ1-5
clone size: .
CDR3 protein: ASSEVLRVQPQH

V gene: TRBV29-1
CDR3 length: 10
J gene: TRBJ2-2
clone size: .
CDR3 protein: SASRGAGELF

V gene: TRBV3-1/TRBV3-2
CDR3 length: 13
J gene: TRBJ2-3
clone size: .
CDR3 protein: ASSQGGGRTDTQY

V gene: TRBV30
CDR3 length: 12
J gene: TRBJ1-5
clone size: .
CDR3 protein: AWSYGAEAQPQH

V gene: TRBV25-1
CDR3 length: 13
J gene: TRBJ2-1
clone size: .
CDR3 protein: ASSSQGRYVRQQF

V gene: TRBV7-9
CDR3 length: 14
J gene: TRBJ1-5
clone size: .
CDR3 protein: ASSLSTSLGNQPQH

V gene: TRBV7-8
CDR3 length: 13
J gene: TRBJ2-5
clone size: .
CDR3 protein: ASSSTQWGGETQY

V gene: TRBV28
CDR3 length: 12
J gene: TRBJ1-3
clone size: .
CDR3 protein: ASSRGSSGNTIY

V gene: TRBV9
CDR3 length: 14
J gene: TRBJ2-2
clone size: .
CDR3 protein: ASSVVDRGHTGELF

V gene: TRBV3-1/TRBV3-2
CDR3 length: 13
J gene: TRBJ1-3
clone size: .
CDR3 protein: ASSQGSAARDTIY

V gene: TRBV25-1
CDR3 length: 12
J gene: TRBJ1-1
clone size: .
CDR3 protein: ASSDQGVATEAF

V gene: TRBV2
CDR3 length: 13
J gene: TRBJ1-5
clone size: .
CDR3 protein: ASSVRTGDNQPQH

V gene: TRBV5-4
CDR3 length: 11
J gene: TRBJ1-6
clone size: .
CDR3 protein: ASTTGGEMALH

V gene: TRBV9
CDR3 length: 12
J gene: TRBJ1-1
clone size: .
CDR3 protein: ASSDGTVGAEAF

V gene: TRBV11-2
CDR3 length: 12
J gene: TRBJ1-1
clone size: .
CDR3 protein: ASSLGQGRTEAF

V gene: TRBV2
CDR3 length: 14
J gene: TRBJ2-2
clone size: few
CDR3 protein: ASSETGTGLAGELF

V gene: TRBV5-1
CDR3 length: 13
J gene: TRBJ1-5
clone size: few
CDR3 protein: ASSMGTGPNQPQH

V gene: TRBV5-1
CDR3 length: 12
J gene: TRBJ2-3
clone size: .
CDR3 protein: ASSLRLGTDTQY

V gene: TRBV7-9
CDR3 length: 13
J gene: TRBJ2-6
clone size: once
CDR3 protein: ASSIGEYRANVLT

V gene: TRBV5-1
CDR3 length: 13
J gene: TRBJ2-4
clone size: .
CDR3 protein: ASSPGQGAVNIQY

V gene: TRBV11-3
CDR3 length: 14
J gene: TRBJ1-6
clone size: .
CDR3 protein: ASSLDGTGPDSPLH

V gene: TRBV7-2
CDR3 length: 14
J gene: TRBJ1-3
clone size: .
CDR3 protein: ASSSTGVNAGNTIY

V gene: TRBV3-1/TRBV3-2
CDR3 length: 12
J gene: TRBJ2-1
clone size: few
CDR3 protein: ASSPSGANNEQF

V gene: TRBV19
CDR3 length: 11
J gene: TRBJ1-2
clone size: .
CDR3 protein: ASRSAANYGYT

V gene: TRBV6-5
CDR3 length: 13
J gene: TRBJ1-5
clone size: .
CDR3 protein: ASRPGQGVGQPQH

V gene: TRBV30
CDR3 length: 10
J gene: TRBJ1-2
clone size: .
CDR3 protein: AWSYRNYGYT

V gene: TRBV29-1
CDR3 length: 11
J gene: TRBJ2-1
clone size: .
CDR3 protein: SAFSWSRNEQF

V gene: TRBV19
CDR3 length: 12
J gene: TRBJ1-4
clone size: .
CDR3 protein: ASRLSGGGEKLF

V gene: TRBV19
CDR3 length: 15
J gene: TRBJ2-2
clone size: .
CDR3 protein: ASSAGPEFANTGELF

V gene: TRBV29-1
CDR3 length: 14
J gene: TRBJ2-3
clone size: .
CDR3 protein: SVEDPERVVEDTQY

V gene: TRBV24-1
CDR3 length: 13
J gene: TRBJ2-3
clone size: .
CDR3 protein: ATSDLAARTDTQY

V gene: TRBV3-1/TRBV3-2
CDR3 length: 13
J gene: TRBJ1-3
clone size: .
CDR3 protein: ASSQNRVSGNTIY

V gene: TRBV5-3
CDR3 length: 13
J gene: TRBJ2-7
clone size: .
CDR3 protein: ARSSTGTEDYEQY

V gene: TRBV5-1
CDR3 length: 14
J gene: TRBJ2-3
clone size: once
CDR3 protein: ASTPLPGLVTDTQY

V gene: TRBV27
CDR3 length: 10
J gene: TRBJ2-2
clone size: .
CDR3 protein: ASSFRTGELF

V gene: TRBV10-3
CDR3 length: 12
J gene: TRBJ1-6
clone size: .
CDR3 protein: AISEVRGNSPLH

V gene: TRBV11-2
CDR3 length: 12
J gene: TRBJ1-5
clone size: few
CDR3 protein: ASSSTGSNQPQH

V gene: TRBV11-2
CDR3 length: 12
J gene: TRBJ2-3
clone size: .
CDR3 protein: ASSLVGPTDTQY

V gene: TRBV4-1
CDR3 length: 13
J gene: TRBJ2-2
clone size: few
CDR3 protein: ASSQEGTGTGELF

V gene: TRBV9
CDR3 length: 12
J gene: TRBJ2-1
clone size: .
CDR3 protein: ASSGLPNYNEQF

V gene: TRBV18
CDR3 length: 12
J gene: TRBJ1-5
clone size: .
CDR3 protein: ASSPTDSNQPQH

V gene: TRBV12-5
CDR3 length: 15
J gene: TRBJ1-4
clone size: .
CDR3 protein: ASGFVLRQGRDEKLF

V gene: TRBV4-3
CDR3 length: 12
J gene: TRBJ1-1
clone size: few
CDR3 protein: ASSQDTREALAF

V gene: TRBV5-1
CDR3 length: 10
J gene: TRBJ2-1
clone size: .
CDR3 protein: ASSWEGGTEF

V gene: TRBV10-3
CDR3 length: 10
J gene: TRBJ2-1
clone size: .
CDR3 protein: AIRDTGSEQF

V gene: TRBV18
CDR3 length: 13
J gene: TRBJ2-2
clone size: few
CDR3 protein: ASSSGTANTGELF

V gene: TRBV19
CDR3 length: 14
J gene: TRBJ2-3
clone size: .
CDR3 protein: ASTPTSGGAFDTQY

V gene: TRBV5-1
CDR3 length: 14
J gene: TRBJ2-1
clone size: once
CDR3 protein: ASSPGFRTGDNEQF

V gene: TRBV27
CDR3 length: 13
J gene: TRBJ2-7
clone size: few
CDR3 protein: ASSPQTGETYEQY